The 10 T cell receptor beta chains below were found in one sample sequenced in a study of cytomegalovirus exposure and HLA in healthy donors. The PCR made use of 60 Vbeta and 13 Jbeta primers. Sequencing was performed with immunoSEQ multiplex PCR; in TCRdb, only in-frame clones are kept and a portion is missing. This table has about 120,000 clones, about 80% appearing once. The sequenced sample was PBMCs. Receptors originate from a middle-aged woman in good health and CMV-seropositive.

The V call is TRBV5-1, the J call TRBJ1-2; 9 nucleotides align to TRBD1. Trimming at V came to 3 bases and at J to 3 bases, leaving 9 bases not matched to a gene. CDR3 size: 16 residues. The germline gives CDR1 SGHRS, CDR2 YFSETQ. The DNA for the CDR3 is TGCGCCAGCAGCTCTGGGGTGGGACAGGGCGACTATGGCTACACCTTC. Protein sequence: CASSSGVGQGDYGYTF.

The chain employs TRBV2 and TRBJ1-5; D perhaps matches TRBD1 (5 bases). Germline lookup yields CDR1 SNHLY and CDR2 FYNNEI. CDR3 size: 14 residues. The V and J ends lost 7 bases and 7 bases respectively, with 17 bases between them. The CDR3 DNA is TGTGCCAGCAACCCCCGGGGGGATTACCAGCCCCAGCATTTT. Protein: CASNPRGDYQPQHF. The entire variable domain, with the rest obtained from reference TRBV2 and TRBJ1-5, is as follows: EPEVTQTPSHQVTQMGQEVILRCVPISNHLYFYWYRQILGQKVEFLVSFYNNEISEKSEIFDDQFSVERPDGSNFTLKIRSTKLEDSAMYFCASNPRGDYQPQHFGDGTRLSIL.

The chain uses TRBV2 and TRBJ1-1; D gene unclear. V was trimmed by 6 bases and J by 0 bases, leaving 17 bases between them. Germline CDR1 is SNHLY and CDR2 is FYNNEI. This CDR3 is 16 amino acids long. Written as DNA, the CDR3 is TGTGCCAGCAGCTATAAAGCGGCAGATATGAACACTGAAGCTTTCTTT. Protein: CASSYKAADMNTEAFF.

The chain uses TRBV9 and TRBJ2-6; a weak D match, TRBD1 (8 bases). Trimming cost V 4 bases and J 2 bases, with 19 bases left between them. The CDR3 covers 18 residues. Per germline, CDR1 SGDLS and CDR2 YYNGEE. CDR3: CASSLGGQGAAGANVLTF. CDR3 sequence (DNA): TGTGCCAGCAGCCTCGGGGGGCAGGGGGCGGCTGGGGCCAACGTCCTGACTTTC.

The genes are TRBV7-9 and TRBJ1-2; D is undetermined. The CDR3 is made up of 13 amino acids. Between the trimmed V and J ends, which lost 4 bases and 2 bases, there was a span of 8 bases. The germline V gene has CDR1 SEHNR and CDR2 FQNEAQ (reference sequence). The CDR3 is CASSWGENYGYTF. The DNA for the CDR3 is TGTGCCAGCAGCTGGGGAGAGAACTATGGCTACACCTTC.

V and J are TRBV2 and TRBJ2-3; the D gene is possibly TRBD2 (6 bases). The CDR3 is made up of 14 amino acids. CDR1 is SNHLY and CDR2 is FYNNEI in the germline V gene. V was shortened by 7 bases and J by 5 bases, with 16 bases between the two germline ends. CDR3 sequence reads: CASKRDSEIDTQYF. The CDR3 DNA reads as TGTGCCAGCAAGAGGGACTCCGAGATAGATACGCAGTATTTT.

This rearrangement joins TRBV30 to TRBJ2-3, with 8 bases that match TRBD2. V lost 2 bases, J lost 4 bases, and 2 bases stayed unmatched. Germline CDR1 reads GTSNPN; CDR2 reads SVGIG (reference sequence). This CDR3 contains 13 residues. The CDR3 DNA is TGTGCCTGGAGTAAGCGGGAGTCAGATACGCAGTATTTT. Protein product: CAWSKRESDTQYF.

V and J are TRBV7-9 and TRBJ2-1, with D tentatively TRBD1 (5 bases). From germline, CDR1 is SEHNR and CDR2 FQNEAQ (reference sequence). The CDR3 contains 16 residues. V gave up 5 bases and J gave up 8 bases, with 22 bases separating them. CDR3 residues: CASSDSGWTPDHEQFF. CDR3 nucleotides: TGTGCCAGCAGCGATTCCGGGTGGACACCTGACCATGAGCAGTTCTTC. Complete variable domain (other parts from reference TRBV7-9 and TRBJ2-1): DTGVSQNPRHKITKRGQNVTFRCDPISEHNRLYWYRQTLGQGPEFLTYFQNEAQLEKSRLLSDRFSAERPKGSFSTLEIQRTEQGDSAMYLCASSDSGWTPDHEQFFGPGTRLTVL.

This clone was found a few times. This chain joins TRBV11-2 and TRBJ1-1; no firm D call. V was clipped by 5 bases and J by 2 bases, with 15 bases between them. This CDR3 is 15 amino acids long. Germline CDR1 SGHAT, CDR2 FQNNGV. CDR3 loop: CASSPAGGRNTEAFF. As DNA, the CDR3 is TGTGCCAGCAGCCCCGCGGGAGGGAGAAACACTGAAGCTTTCTTT.

The CDR3 loop reads CAISGESQETQYF. As DNA, the CDR3 is TGTGCCATCAGTGGGGAGTCCCAAGAGACCCAGTACTTC. This chain joins TRBV10-3 and TRBJ2-5, with D possibly matching TRBD2 (5 bases). Trimming left V 4 bases short and J 1 base short, with 7 bases between. Germline assignment: CDR1 ENHRY and CDR2 SYGVKD. CDR3 length equals 13 residues.